Listed here are 18 T cell receptor beta chains from one sample, sequenced in a study of blood T cell repertoires in COVID-19. Assay used: immunoSEQ multiplex PCR; TCRdb lists only in-frame clones, some missing. Of 200,000 to 300,000 clones detected, about 90% appear once; the ten largest clones hold 0.8% to 0.95%. Material: peripheral blood. The receptors derive from a man aged 30-40 years with COVID-19, enrolled during active disease.

The chain links TRBV5-1 to TRBJ1-5; 7 bases match TRBD1. This CDR3 comprises 14 residues. After removal of 0 bases from V and 7 bases from J, the junction contained 4 bases not matched to a gene. The germline gives CDR1 SGHRS, CDR2 YFSETQ. The CDR3 is CASSLAGGHQPQHF. In nucleotides, the CDR3 is TGCGCCAGCAGCTTGGCAGGGGGTCACCAGCCCCAGCATTTT.

The gene calls are TRBV6-5 and TRBJ1-1, with a weak D call TRBD1 (5 bases). Trimming stripped 3 bases from V and 6 bases from J, with 11 bases between. CDR3 length: 13 amino acids. CDR1 is MNHEY, CDR2 SVGAGI, per germline. The CDR3 loop reads CASSYAGRPEAFF. The CDR3 DNA follows: TGTGCCAGCAGTTATGCGGGGCGCCCTGAAGCTTTCTTT.

The chain carries TRBV14 and TRBJ2-3; 7 nucleotides agree with TRBD2. The CDR3 is 13 residues long. With 0 bases clipped from V and 9 bases from J, the junction kept 3 bases outside the gene matches. Germline loops: CDR1 SGHDN, CDR2 FVKESK. The CDR3 coding sequence is TGTGCCAGCAGCCAAGAGCAGCGGGGCACGCAGTATTTT. It specifies CASSQEQRGTQYF.

The gene calls are TRBV7-9 and TRBJ2-3; no firm D call. Germline-derived CDR1 and CDR2 are SEHNR and FQNEAQ (reference sequence). The CDR3 runs 16 residues. Trimming shortened V by 5 bases and J by 0 bases, and 15 bases separated the two germline ends. The CDR3 DNA reads TGTGCCAGCAGCCATACCGGTGCCCCTAGCACAGATACGCAGTATTTT. It specifies CASSHTGAPSTDTQYF.

This clone has a handful of counts. The chain carries TRBV2 and TRBJ2-2, with D possibly being TRBD2 (6 bases). This CDR3 comprises 13 residues. V lost 6 bases and J lost 4, with 9 bases in between. In germline, CDR1 is SNHLY, CDR2 FYNNEI. As DNA, the CDR3 is TGTGCCAGCAGGGAGGGACTCACCGGGGAGCTGTTTTTT. The encoded protein is CASREGLTGELFF.

This clone was counted once. The chain links TRBV5-5 to TRBJ1-6, with 8 nucleotides matching TRBD1. The germline V gene encodes CDR1 SGHKS and CDR2 YYEKEE (reference sequence). The CDR3 runs 15 residues. The J segment lost 3 bases and the V segment lost 5 bases, leaving 4 bases of the junction unmatched. The CDR3, as DNA: TGTGCCAGCAGTCTGGACAGGGACTATAATTCACCCCTCCACTTT. Its translation: CASSLDRDYNSPLHF.

This chain links TRBV3-1 (or the pseudogene TRBV3-2) with TRBJ2-1; the D is unclear. In germline, CDR1 is LGHDT, CDR2 YNNKEL (reference sequence). The germline V and J ends were trimmed by 5 bases and 4 bases, with 3 bases remaining between them. This CDR3 spans 11 amino acids. The chain's CDR3 is CASSTYNEQFF. CDR3 nucleotides: TGTGCCAGCAGCACTTACAATGAGCAGTTCTTC.

The chain links TRBV2 to TRBJ2-1, with D perhaps matching TRBD2 (6 bases). Between the trimmed V and J ends, which lost 5 bases and 2 bases, there was a span of 13 bases. This CDR3 spans 15 amino acids. Germline CDR1 and CDR2: SNHLY and FYNNEI. The CDR3 region has the DNA TGTGCCAGCAGTCGGACTAATATCCCCTACAATGAGCAGTTCTTC. Encoded protein: CASSRTNIPYNEQFF.

This chain connects TRBV2 to TRBJ2-1; a possible D gene is TRBD2 (5 bases). The CDR3 sequence is 14 residues long. Germline lookup yields CDR1 SNHLY and CDR2 FYNNEI. Trimming removed 2 bases at V and 6 bases at J, with 11 bases between. The CDR3 reads CASSEIALANEQFF. The CDR3 DNA reads TGTGCCAGCAGTGAAATCGCGCTAGCCAATGAGCAGTTCTTC.

The chain recombines TRBV9 with TRBJ1-6; D possibly corresponds to TRBD1 (5 bases). V lost 0 bases, J lost 9 bases, and 16 bases lay in between. CDR1 and CDR2 from the germline V gene are SGDLS and YYNGEE. CDR3 length: 16 amino acids. The CDR3 here is CASSVDGGSGGSPLHF. CDR3 nucleotide sequence: TGTGCCAGCAGCGTAGACGGAGGATCCGGGGGTTCACCCCTCCACTTT.

The DNA of the CDR3 is TGTGCCTGGAGCTCAGGGGCGGGCGGACAGAATCAGCCCCAGCATTTT. Its translation: CAWSSGAGGQNQPQHF. The chain is built from TRBV30 and TRBJ1-5; TRBD1 is a possible D gene (6 bases). Trimming pared 3 bases from V and 4 bases from J, leaving 19 bases between. The CDR3 has 16 residues. From germline, CDR1 is GTSNPN and CDR2 SVGIG (reference sequence).

The chain carries TRBV7-6 and TRBJ2-1; D gene ambiguous. Germline loops: CDR1 SGHVS, CDR2 FNYEAQ. CDR3 length: 15 amino acids. V lost 2 bases and J lost 1, with 9 bases in between. The CDR3 nucleotides are TGTGCCAGCAGCTTACAACGGTCGTCCTACAATGAGCAGTTCTTC. Translated: CASSLQRSSYNEQFF.

The V call is TRBV2, the J call TRBJ1-5; D might be TRBD1 (5 bases). The V and J ends lost 3 bases and 0 bases respectively, with 9 bases between them. Germline loops: CDR1 SNHLY, CDR2 FYNNEI. The CDR3 totals 15 residues. In DNA form, the CDR3 reads TGTGCCAGCAGTGAGGCAGGGAATAGCAATCAGCCCCAGCATTTT. Translating it yields CASSEAGNSNQPQHF.

The rearrangement links TRBV6-1 to TRBJ2-3; D is possibly TRBD1 (6 bases). Looked up from germline, CDR1 is MNHNS and CDR2 is SASEGT. The CDR3 consists of 18 residues. The V gene lost 1 base and the J gene lost 2 bases, with 19 bases spanning the gap. CDR3 protein: CASSEVGKRQGNTDTQYF. The CDR3 nucleotides read TGTGCCAGCAGTGAAGTGGGTAAAAGGCAGGGGAACACAGATACGCAGTATTTT.

CDR3 sequence reads: CASSQDRDQPQHF. CDR3 DNA: TGCGCCAGCAGCCAAGATCGGGATCAGCCCCAGCATTTT. J is TRBJ1-5 and V is TRBV4-1; D is ambiguous. The CDR3 is 13 amino acids. The V end was cut by 0 bases, the J end by 5 bases, with 5 bases between. Per the germline V gene, CDR1 is MGHRA and CDR2 is YSYEKL.

This clone was detected once. This chain connects TRBV12-3 or TRBV12-4 to TRBJ1-3; D is uncertain. This CDR3 spans 13 amino acids. Trimming removed 8 bases from V and 6 bases from J, with 14 bases in between. The CDR3 here is CASSQEVANTIYF. In DNA form, the CDR3 reads TGTGCCAGCTCGCAGGAGGTAGCAAACACCATATATTTT.

This chain connects TRBV6-5 to TRBJ1-1; D is undetermined. Between the trimmed V and J ends, which lost 6 bases and 3 bases, there was a span of 17 bases. Germline V CDR1 and CDR2: MNHEY, SVGAGI. CDR3 length equals 15 residues. The CDR3 nucleotides are TGTGCCAGCAGCGGCTGGGGAGGTTTCGACACTGAAGCTTTCTTT. Amino acids: CASSGWGGFDTEAFF.

V usage is TRBV29-1 and J usage is TRBJ1-1; a weak D match, TRBD1 (5 bases). CDR3 length equals 12 residues. V was trimmed by 7 bases and J by 5 bases, leaving 14 bases between them. From germline, CDR1 is SQVTM and CDR2 ANQGSEA. The CDR3 is CSASPRVTEAFF. The CDR3 DNA reads TGCAGCGCCTCTCCCAGGGTTACTGAAGCTTTCTTT.